This T cell receptor (beta chain) was profiled in a study of spatial heterogeneity in lung cancer. This clonotype occurred many times. Per germline, CDR1 MDHEN and CDR2 SYDVKM. This CDR3 has 16 residues. The ends were cut back, 6 bases at V and 6 bases at J, with 23 bases in the middle. MiXCR was run by TCRdb on the 5' RACE reads, yielding one entry per CDR3 protein. Of about 41,000 distinct CDR3 sequences in the sample, 10% to 13% were seen once. Specified time point: blood at routine non-recurrence follow-up after resection. Sequencing used PBMCs, obtained at follow-up. The V and J genes are TRBV28 and TRBJ1-2; the D is unclear. This TCR was recovered from a female donor with early-stage non-small cell lung cancer. In DNA form, the CDR3 reads TGTGCCAGCAGCCTGCGCACAAGGGTTAATCCGGATGGCTACACCTTC. Its translation is CASSLRTRVNPDGYTF.